This TCR beta chain was recorded in a study of T cells after posttransplantation cyclophosphamide. The data were produced by immunoSEQ multiplex PCR, yet TCRdb's version contains in-frame clones alone and is incomplete. The sample consists of fewer than 25,000 clones, more than 75% of them appearing once. CDR3 size: 15 residues. This receptor was obtained from a woman aged 55-70 years with a blood cancer, CMV-positive, and with a related stem cell donor. Material for sequencing was PBMCs. The gene calls are TRBV21-1 and TRBJ1-3; the D call of TRBD1 is as the table states it, not checked on the DNA. TRBV21-1 is designated a pseudogene. The CDR3 DNA follows: TGTGCCAGCAGCATGACAGGGGGCTGTGGAAACACCATATATTTT. Amino acid sequence: CASSMTGGCGNTIYF.